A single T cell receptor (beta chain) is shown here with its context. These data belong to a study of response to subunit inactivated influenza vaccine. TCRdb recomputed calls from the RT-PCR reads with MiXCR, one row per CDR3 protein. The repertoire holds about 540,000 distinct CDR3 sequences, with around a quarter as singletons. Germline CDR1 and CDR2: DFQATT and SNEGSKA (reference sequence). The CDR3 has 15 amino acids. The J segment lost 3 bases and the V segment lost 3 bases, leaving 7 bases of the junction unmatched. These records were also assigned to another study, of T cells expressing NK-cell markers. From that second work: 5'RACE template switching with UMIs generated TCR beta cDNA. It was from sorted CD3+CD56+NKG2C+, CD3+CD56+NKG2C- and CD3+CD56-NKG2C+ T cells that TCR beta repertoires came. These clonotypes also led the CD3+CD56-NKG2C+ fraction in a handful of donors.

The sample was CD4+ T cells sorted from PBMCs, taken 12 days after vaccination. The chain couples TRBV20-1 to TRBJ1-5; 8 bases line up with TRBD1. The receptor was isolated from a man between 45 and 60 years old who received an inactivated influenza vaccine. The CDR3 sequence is CSARADRVINQPQHF. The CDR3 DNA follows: TGCAGTGCTAGGGCGGACAGGGTAATCAATCAGCCCCAGCATTTT.